This TCR beta chain was profiled in a study of T cell changes during pregnancy in multiple sclerosis. Measured with immunoSEQ multiplex PCR; TCRdb has only the in-frame clones, and not every one. The table records approximately 40,000 clones, 92% of them present only once. Germline CDR1 SGHTS, CDR2 YDEGEE. There are 18 residues in the CDR3. With V trimmed by 0 bases and J by 2 bases, 11 bases remained unmatched. This clone has a single count. The TCR was taken from a female donor with multiple sclerosis, enrolled in a pregnancy study. Sample: CD8+ T cells from peripheral blood mononuclear cells, taken in the third trimester of pregnancy. The chain uses TRBV5-8 and TRBJ1-5; 7 bases are a match to TRBD1. CDR3 region: CASSLEWTGKSGNQPQHF. DNA for the CDR3: TGTGCCAGCAGCTTGGAGTGGACAGGTAAATCGGGCAATCAGCCCCAGCATTTT.